A selection of T cell receptor beta chains follows, all from one sample in a study of OX40 agonist ivuxolimab in advanced cancers. Data came from immunoSEQ multiplex PCR; TCRdb stores just in-frame clones and leaves some out. The table records around 47,000 clones, approximately 88% of them present only once. The material sequenced was CD4+ or CD8+ T cells sorted from blood, taken in a trial of the OX40 agonist ivuxolimab. These receptors came from an adult with an advanced solid tumor such as melanoma, head and neck, liver or kidney cancer. Each CDR3 is given with its conserved first and last residue. Each record gives: D gene, V gene, clone size, J gene, CDR3 DNA, CDR3 protein. A D gene is named only where the DNA matches it firmly. Expanded clones are given a class, and other clones once, few, many or no size at all.

D gene: .
V gene: TRBV6-9
clone size: .
J gene: TRBJ2-7
CDR3 DNA: TGTGCCAGGGTCCTACGAGGGCAGTACTTC
CDR3 protein: CARVLRGQYF

D gene: TRBD2
V gene: TRBV11-3
clone size: .
J gene: TRBJ2-5
CDR3 DNA: TGTGCCAGCAGCCAGCTAGCGGGAGAAGAGACCCAGTACTTC
CDR3 protein: CASSQLAGEETQYF

D gene: .
V gene: TRBV13
clone size: .
J gene: TRBJ1-1
CDR3 DNA: TGTGCCAGCAGCTTAGGGATACCATCCGACGGAGGGGCTTTCTTT
CDR3 protein: CASSLGIPSDGGAFF

D gene: .
V gene: TRBV6-5
clone size: .
J gene: TRBJ2-7
CDR3 DNA: TGTGCCAGCAGTTACTCTAACGTGGGGGGCGACTACGAGCAGTACTTC
CDR3 protein: CASSYSNVGGDYEQYF

D gene: .
V gene: TRBV4-3
clone size: .
J gene: TRBJ2-7
CDR3 DNA: TGCGCCAGCAGCCAAGATCGCGGTCTCGAGCAGTACTTC
CDR3 protein: CASSQDRGLEQYF

D gene: TRBD2
V gene: TRBV10-1
clone size: .
J gene: TRBJ2-1
CDR3 DNA: TGCGCCAGCAGTGAGCTCGGACTAGCGGGCGGTCAGTTCTTC
CDR3 protein: CASSELGLAGGQFF

D gene: .
V gene: TRBV28
clone size: .
J gene: TRBJ1-2
CDR3 DNA: TGTGCCAGCAGTTTCATCCAGGGACAAGGCTACACCTTC
CDR3 protein: CASSFIQGQGYTF

D gene: TRBD2
V gene: TRBV14
clone size: once
J gene: TRBJ2-2
CDR3 DNA: TGTGCCAGCAGCCAGACCGGGACTAGCGTCACCGGGGAGCTGTTTTTT
CDR3 protein: CASSQTGTSVTGELFF

D gene: .
V gene: TRBV30
clone size: .
J gene: TRBJ2-7
CDR3 DNA: TGTGCCTGGAGTTACACGGGGCGAGGGGACGAGCAGTACTTC
CDR3 protein: CAWSYTGRGDEQYF

D gene: .
V gene: TRBV4-1
clone size: few
J gene: TRBJ1-1
CDR3 DNA: TGCGCCAGCACCAGAAAGGGGGACACTGAAGCTTTCTTT
CDR3 protein: CASTRKGDTEAFF

D gene: .
V gene: TRBV11-3
clone size: .
J gene: TRBJ2-5
CDR3 DNA: TGTGCCAGCAGCTTCCTAGCTTATCAAGAGACCCAGTACTTC
CDR3 protein: CASSFLAYQETQYF

D gene: .
V gene: TRBV28
clone size: .
J gene: TRBJ1-1
CDR3 DNA: TGTGCCAGCAGACCCGGCGGTGTCACTGAAGCTTTCTTT
CDR3 protein: CASRPGGVTEAFF

D gene: .
V gene: TRBV7-9
clone size: .
J gene: TRBJ2-1
CDR3 DNA: TGTGCCAGCAGCAGAGGGTCAGGTTGGAATGAGCAGTTCTTC
CDR3 protein: CASSRGSGWNEQFF

D gene: .
V gene: TRBV28
clone size: .
J gene: TRBJ1-5
CDR3 DNA: TGTGCCAGCAGTGCCTCCGGGACTCTCAGCACCCCCCGGCCCCAGCATTTT
CDR3 protein: CASSASGTLSTPRPQHF

D gene: .
V gene: TRBV6-5
clone size: .
J gene: TRBJ2-7
CDR3 DNA: TGTGCCAGCAAGGACACAGGGAACTACGAGCAGTACTTC
CDR3 protein: CASKDTGNYEQYF

D gene: .
V gene: TRBV6-5
clone size: .
J gene: TRBJ1-4
CDR3 DNA: TGTGCCAGCAGCTCGCCCAGGCCCAATGAAAAACTGTTTTTT
CDR3 protein: CASSSPRPNEKLFF

D gene: .
V gene: TRBV9
clone size: medium-sized
J gene: TRBJ2-3
CDR3 DNA: TGTGCCAGCAGCACCGGGACTTCCCTTTCTAGCACAGATACGCAGTATTTT
CDR3 protein: CASSTGTSLSSTDTQYF

D gene: TRBD1
V gene: TRBV5-8
clone size: .
J gene: TRBJ1-5
CDR3 DNA: TGTGCCAGCAGCTTGGTCACCTTAGGGACAGGGGGCAGTCAGCCCCAGCATTTT
CDR3 protein: CASSLVTLGTGGSQPQHF

D gene: TRBD1
V gene: TRBV6-6
clone size: few
J gene: TRBJ2-5
CDR3 DNA: TGTGCCAGCAGTTACCCCGGGACAGACCAAGAGACCCAGTACTTC
CDR3 protein: CASSYPGTDQETQYF

D gene: .
V gene: TRBV19
clone size: .
J gene: TRBJ1-2
CDR3 DNA: TGTGCCAGTAGTATAGGCCCCTTGGTAGACAGGAAGGACCTCACCTATGGCTACACCTTC
CDR3 protein: CASSIGPLVDRKDLTYGYTF